The 2 T cell receptor beta chains given below trace back to one sample, sequenced in a study of metastatic and nonmetastatic thyroid tumors. Until they underwent thyroid surgery, no patient had received any treatment. TCRdb re-analyzed the PCR reads through MiXCR. The table lists about 20,000 clones, roughly 23% of them singletons. The specimen was tumor tissue. These receptors all come from a male donor with papillary thyroid cancer or a benign thyroid nodule (not recorded which). Some clones in this sample may be carry-over from other donors' samples.

This clone is medium-sized by share. The chain is built from TRBV10-1 and TRBJ1-6, with TRBD1 matching over 7 bases. The V segment lost 9 bases and the J segment 6 bases; nucleotides outside the gene matches: 5. CDR3 size: 13 residues. Looked up from germline, CDR1 is WNHNN and CDR2 is SYGVQD (reference sequence). The CDR3 DNA follows: TGCGCCAGACAGGGGCATAGTAATTCACCCCTCCACTTT. Translating it yields CARQGHSNSPLHF.

By sample share, this clone is medium-sized. The genes are TRBV28 and TRBJ2-1; D gene uncertain. V lost 7 bases to trimming and J lost 5 bases, with 24 bases between them. The CDR3 is made up of 17 amino acids. CDR1 is MDHEN, CDR2 SYDVKM, per germline. The CDR3 region is CASIVNRSPSSNNEQFF. As DNA, the CDR3 is TGTGCCAGCATCGTTAACCGCTCTCCCTCGTCTAACAATGAGCAGTTCTTC.